Reported below is one T cell receptor (beta chain). This clone was observed once. Its antigen has not been determined. Nothing much larger sits one base from this clone, and base qualities are not available. Donors formed part of the validation cohort, which comprised some 120 subjects and was distinct from the first cohort of 690 or so subjects. V drops 4 bases and J drops 6 bases, leaving 11 bases in between. The CDR3, from cysteine to phenylalanine, totals 13 residues. Left in the record is the CDR3 DNA by itself, 39 bases read in frame from the first base. CDR1 and CDR2 are drawn from the germline V gene: SGDLS, YYNGEE. The sample comes from a study of cytomegalovirus exposure and HLA in healthy donors (dated by TCRdb to 2016 to 2017). About the full investigation: The roughly 670 repertoires of the first cohort and the 120 validation repertoires were produced on the same platform, according to a later analysis. The study aimed to test whether cataloging public T cell receptors could reveal signatures of past pathogen exposure. A separate validation cohort of roughly 130 different subjects was used in addition to the 666-subject first cohort. High-throughput TCR immunosequencing, statistical association of individual TCRs with disease status, and machine learning were combined to predict cytomegalovirus infection status. Results the study describes overall, beyond this receptor: A few of the identified cytomegalovirus-associated TCR beta chains were confirmed in vitro to be specific for cytomegalovirus antigens. The classifier was reported to diagnose cytomegalovirus status with high specificity and sensitivity in both the original and validation cohorts. Subsequent analysis determined that TCRs grouped into clusters in the first cohort also showed a tendency toward co-occurrence across the 120 or so validation repertoires, and approximately 94% of cluster scores exceeded 0. The validation cohort had no HLA typing available for a later analysis, so co-occurrence within that cohort was assessed over all 120 or so repertoires. A total of 150 to 200 TCR beta chains were listed by the study as associated with cytomegalovirus. Most TCR sequences were observed very rarely across donors, whereas some public TCRs were present in many individuals. It was suggested by the authors that the approach could potentially be generalized to other disease states and immunological phenotypes.

To prepare the library, the immunoSEQ multiplex PCR assay was applied. The authors' analysis ran thus. A statistical classification framework was built to diagnose cytomegalovirus status from the catalog of TCR beta chain sequences. TCRdb's version of the immuneACCESS table is confined to in-frame rearrangements and falls short of the full clone set. An unresolved V gene accounts for under half of the shortfall where checked; the remainder is of unknown origin. The DNA gave D and trimming, while V, J and clone size come from that table. Within this sample are more than 250,000 clones, with about nine tenths of them counted one time only. The top ten constitute over 0.8% of the sample.

This sequence was found in a woman aged 18-29 years in good health and CMV-seronegative. Material: PBMCs. The chain is made from TRBV9 and TRBJ2-1; no D gene call is confident. For the CDR3, the sequence is CASSTYYTNEQFF. The sequenced DNA: TGTGCCAGCAGCACCTACTACACCAATGAGCAGTTCTTC.